Following are 14 T cell receptor beta chains from one sample sequenced in a study of radiation and T cells in renal cell carcinoma. As for time point: blood 2 weeks post-SBRT. Noted treatment: 15 Gy SBRT to primary tumor, nephrectomy 4 weeks later. This table comes from immunoSEQ multiplex PCR, and its TCRdb copy is limited to in-frame clones, with some not included. The sample holds 120,000 or so clones, about 81% seen once. Specimen: blood, collected from a patient whose treatment included radiotherapy and nephrectomy. These TCRs come from a woman aged 55-69 years with renal cell carcinoma.

The chain is built from TRBV6-1 and TRBJ1-2; 8 nucleotides agree with TRBD1. This CDR3 comprises 14 residues. CDR1 is MNHNS and CDR2 is SASEGT in the germline V gene. Unmatched junction bases numbered 5, after V lost 7 bases and J lost 1 base. The CDR3: CASTPTGGNYGYTF. CDR3 coding DNA: TGTGCCAGCACCCCAACAGGGGGTAACTATGGCTACACCTTC.

This clone was picked up a small number of times. The chain joins TRBV6-1 to TRBJ1-3; the D is unclear. V lost 1 base and J lost 2, with 9 bases in between. CDR1 is MNHNS and CDR2 is SASEGT in the germline V gene. This CDR3 comprises 15 residues. The CDR3 DNA follows: TGTGCCAGCAGTGAAGGGGGTTGGACTGGAAACACCATATATTTT. Protein product: CASSEGGWTGNTIYF.

V is TRBV19 and J is TRBJ1-3; D ambiguous. Trimming took off 8 bases at V and 3 bases at J, with 11 bases between the two ends. The CDR3 length is 13 residues. CDR1 and CDR2 from the germline V gene are LNHDA and SQIVND (reference sequence). CDR3 nucleotides: TGTGCCAGTGGCGACACGGGTGGAAACACCATATATTTT. Protein product: CASGDTGGNTIYF. Full variable domain (outside the CDR3, taken from reference TRBV19 and TRBJ1-3): DGGITQSPKYLFRKEGQNVTLSCEQNLNHDAMYWYRQDPGQGLRLIYYSQIVNDFQKGDIAEGYSVSREKKESFPLTVTSAQKNPTAFYLCASGDTGGNTIYFGEGSWLTVV.

V and J are TRBV5-1 and TRBJ2-1, with 11 bases lining up with TRBD2. Trimming removed 0 bases from V and 6 bases from J; junction bases left unmatched: 5. The CDR3 is made up of 16 amino acids. Germline V gives CDR1 SGHRS, CDR2 YFSETQ. CDR3: CASSLEVAGGPNEQFF. The CDR3 bases are TGCGCCAGCAGCTTGGAGGTAGCGGGAGGGCCCAATGAGCAGTTCTTC.

The rearrangement links TRBV19 to TRBJ2-4; D remains ambiguous. Trimming shortened V by 7 bases and J by 3 bases, and 10 bases separated the two germline ends. Looked up from germline, CDR1 is LNHDA and CDR2 is SQIVND (reference sequence). The CDR3 runs 13 residues. Here the CDR3 reads CASKRLDKNIQYF. CDR3 nucleotides: TGTGCCAGTAAGCGACTTGACAAAAACATTCAGTACTTC.

This chain joins TRBV27 and TRBJ2-1, with D uncertain. V was cut by 3 bases and J by 11 bases, with 17 bases left in between. The CDR3 has 14 amino acids. Germline CDR1 and CDR2: MNHEY and SMNVEV (reference sequence). The CDR3 reads CASSFGVQPSKQFF. The DNA of the CDR3 is TGTGCCAGCAGTTTTGGGGTGCAGCCGAGCAAGCAGTTCTTC.

This chain connects TRBV27 to TRBJ2-3; no definite D call. Trimming took off 2 bases at V and 4 bases at J, with 13 bases between the two ends. CDR1 is MNHEY and CDR2 is SMNVEV in the germline V gene (reference sequence). CDR3 length: 15 residues. The CDR3 DNA sequence: TGTGCCAGCAGTTTAAGGACCGCCGGCCCAGATACGCAGTATTTT. Its protein is CASSLRTAGPDTQYF.

The chain recombines TRBV4-2 with TRBJ1-1; TRBD1 matches at 8 bases. Germline CDR1 is LGHNA and CDR2 is YNFKEQ. V gave up 1 base and J gave up 4 bases; unmatched junction bases: 5. There are 15 residues in the CDR3. The CDR3 here is CASSQGGQGATEAFF. CDR3 nucleotides: TGTGCCAGCAGCCAAGGGGGGCAGGGGGCCACTGAAGCTTTCTTT.

The V call is TRBV28, the J call TRBJ1-2, with D possibly matching TRBD1 (5 bases). This CDR3 spans 15 amino acids. Germline CDR1 and CDR2: MDHEN and SYDVKM. Between the trimmed V and J ends, which lost 2 bases and 2 bases, there was a span of 12 bases. The CDR3 is CASSLGAGLNYGYTF. The CDR3 region has the DNA TGTGCCAGCAGTTTAGGGGCAGGGCTAAACTATGGCTACACCTTC.

This chain connects TRBV6-1 to TRBJ1-1; D is perhaps TRBD1 (5 bases). Germline loops: CDR1 MNHNS, CDR2 SASEGT. The CDR3 is 13 amino acids. Deletions cut 6 bases from V and 4 bases from J, with 12 bases between. The CDR3 reads CASRGKDITEAFF. The CDR3 nucleotides read TGTGCCAGCAGGGGGAAGGACATCACTGAAGCTTTCTTT.

This clone appeared a few times. The chain combines TRBV28 with TRBJ2-1; possible D gene TRBD1, 5 bases. The V and J ends lost 4 bases and 9 bases respectively, with 10 bases between them. CDR1 is MDHEN, CDR2 SYDVKM, per germline. This CDR3 has 12 residues. The CDR3 is CASSSSQGEQFF. In nucleotides, the CDR3 is TGTGCCAGCAGTTCAAGTCAGGGTGAGCAGTTCTTC.

This chain joins TRBV5-1 and TRBJ1-2, with D possibly being TRBD1 (5 bases). CDR1 and CDR2 from the germline V gene are SGHRS and YFSETQ. Trimming pared 0 bases from V and 3 bases from J, leaving 12 bases between. The CDR3 has 15 amino acids. Here the CDR3 DNA reads TGCGCCAGCAGCTTGGACGTTCAAGGGGACTATGGCTACACCTTC. Protein product: CASSLDVQGDYGYTF. Together with reference TRBV5-1 and TRBJ1-2, the CDR3 gives the full variable domain: KAGVTQTPRYLIKTRGQQVTLSCSPISGHRSVSWYQQTPGQGLQFLFEYFSETQRNKGNFPGRFSGRQFSNSRSEMNVSTLELGDSALYLCASSLDVQGDYGYTFGSGTRLTVV.

The V and J genes are TRBV19 and TRBJ1-2, with 9 bases aligning to TRBD1. The germline V gene has CDR1 LNHDA and CDR2 SQIVND (reference sequence). The CDR3 consists of 14 residues. The V segment lost 8 bases and the J segment 5 bases; nucleotides outside the gene matches: 9. The CDR3 nucleotides are TGTGCCAGTCGACCCCGGGACAGGGATTATGGCTACACCTTC. It is translated as CASRPRDRDYGYTF.

The rearrangement joins TRBV4-3 to TRBJ1-1; 9 bases fit TRBD1. Germline V gene data show CDR1 as LGHNA and CDR2 as YSLEER. V gave up 0 bases and J gave up 4 bases; unmatched junction bases: 9. This CDR3 is 17 amino acids long. In nucleotides, the CDR3 is TGCGCCAGCAGCCAAGATTCCGTCGGACAGGGGACCACTGAAGCTTTCTTT. It yields the protein CASSQDSVGQGTTEAFF.